This is a list of T cell receptor beta chains from one sample in a study of CXCR3-negative and CXCR3-positive naive CD8 T cells. TCRdb reanalyzed the 5' RACE reads, giving one entry per CDR3 protein sequence and no DNA. This repertoire includes approximately 100,000 distinct CDR3 sequences. Sequencing was performed on naive CXCR3- CD8+ T cells from blood. The receptors derive from a human donor in good health. Some clones in this sample may be carry-over from other donors' samples. The CDR3 runs from the conserved cysteine through the conserved F or W.

v_call,j_call,cdr3_aa
TRBV29-1,TRBJ2-2,CSVSEWDTGELFF
TRBV7-3,TRBJ2-7,CASSPLAGEYYEQYF
TRBV20-1,TRBJ2-5,CSATLAGGPGETQYF
TRBV2,TRBJ2-5,CASSDSEETQYF
TRBV29-1,TRBJ2-7,CSVDSGRSYEQYF
TRBV20-1,TRBJ2-7,CSAGQFRRLPYEQYF
TRBV7-9,TRBJ2-1,CASSFEGEQFF
TRBV4-3,TRBJ1-3,CASSQVEGFSGNTIYF
TRBV13,TRBJ2-7,CASSKDGHYEQYF
TRBV29-1,TRBJ2-7,CSVEDGGEASYEQYF
TRBV2,TRBJ2-7,CASRRDPGQGVYEQYF
TRBV28,TRBJ1-6,CASSLTQGSGSPLHF
TRBV7-3,TRBJ2-3,CASSLRLAGGPDTQYF
TRBV29-1,TRBJ2-2,CSLRTANTGELFF
TRBV12-3/TRBV12-4,TRBJ2-7,CASSFDSPGIQQYF
TRBV6-2/TRBV6-3,TRBJ2-7,CASSYSMGLATYEQYF
TRBV7-9,TRBJ2-2,CASTRREGLAGLGELFF
TRBV4-3,TRBJ2-7,CASSQEQSSQYEQYF
TRBV7-9,TRBJ2-2,CASSSLSGQGTGELFF
TRBV7-9,TRBJ2-1,CASSLRQESSYNEQFF
TRBV15,TRBJ2-7,CATSSGGRPYEQYF
TRBV6-2/TRBV6-3,TRBJ1-1,CASSYSLIGTGITEAFF
TRBV29-1,TRBJ2-1,CSVEDFLQGGNEQFF
TRBV28,TRBJ2-5,CASGRLAGAPGETQYF
TRBV29-1,TRBJ2-3,CSVEDSAGAGHNTQYF
TRBV12-3/TRBV12-4,TRBJ2-1,CASSLASELYNEQFF
TRBV30,TRBJ2-2,CAWRRTAVSANTGELFF
TRBV7-9,TRBJ2-5,CASSFKGLETQYF
TRBV20-1,TRBJ2-1,CSASLPYNEQFF
TRBV10-2,TRBJ2-7,CASSDQPTYEQYF